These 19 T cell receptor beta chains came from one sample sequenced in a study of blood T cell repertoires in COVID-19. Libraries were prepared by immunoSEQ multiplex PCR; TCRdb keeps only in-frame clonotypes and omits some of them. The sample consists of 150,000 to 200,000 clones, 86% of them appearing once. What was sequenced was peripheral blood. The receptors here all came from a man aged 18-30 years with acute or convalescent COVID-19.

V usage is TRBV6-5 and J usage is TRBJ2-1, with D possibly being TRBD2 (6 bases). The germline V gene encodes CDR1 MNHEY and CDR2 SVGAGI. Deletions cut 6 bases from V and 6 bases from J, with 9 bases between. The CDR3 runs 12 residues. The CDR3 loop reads CASREGSNEQFF. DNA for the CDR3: TGTGCCAGCAGGGAGGGCAGCAATGAGCAGTTCTTC.

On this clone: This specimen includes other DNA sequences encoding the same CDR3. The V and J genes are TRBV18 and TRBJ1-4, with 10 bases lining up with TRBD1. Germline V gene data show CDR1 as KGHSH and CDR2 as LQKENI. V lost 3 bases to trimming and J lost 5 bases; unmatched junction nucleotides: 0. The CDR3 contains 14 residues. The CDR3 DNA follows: TGTGCCAGCTCACCGGGACAGGGGAATGAAAAACTGTTTTTT. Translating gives CASSPGQGNEKLFF.

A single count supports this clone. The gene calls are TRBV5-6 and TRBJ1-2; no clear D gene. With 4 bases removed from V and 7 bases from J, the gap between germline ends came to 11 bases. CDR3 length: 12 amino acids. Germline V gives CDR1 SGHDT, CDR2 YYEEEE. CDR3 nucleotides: TGTGCCAGCAGCGGGAGGTTGGGTGGCTACACCTTC. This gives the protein CASSGRLGGYTF. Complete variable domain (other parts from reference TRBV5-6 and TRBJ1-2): DAGVTQSPTHLIKTRGQQVTLRCSPKSGHDTVSWYQQALGQGPQFIFQYYEEEERQRGNFPDRFSGHQFPNYSSELNVNALLLGDSALYLCASSGRLGGYTFGSGTRLTVV.

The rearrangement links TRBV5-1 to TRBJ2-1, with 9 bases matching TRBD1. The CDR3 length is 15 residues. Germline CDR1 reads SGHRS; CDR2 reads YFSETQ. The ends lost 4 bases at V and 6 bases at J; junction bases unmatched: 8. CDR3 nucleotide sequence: TGCGCCAGCAGCCCAATGAGGACAGGGGCCAATGAGCAGTTCTTC. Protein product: CASSPMRTGANEQFF.

The CDR3 sequence is CASSPPSGNPFTDTQYF. Written as DNA, the CDR3 is TGTGCCAGCTCACCACCATCCGGGAATCCGTTCACAGATACGCAGTATTTT. V gene TRBV18 combines with J gene TRBJ2-3; tentatively, D is TRBD2 (5 bases). This CDR3 is 17 amino acids long. The germline V and J ends were trimmed by 0 bases and 2 bases, with 15 bases remaining between them. CDR1 is KGHSH and CDR2 is LQKENI in the germline V gene.

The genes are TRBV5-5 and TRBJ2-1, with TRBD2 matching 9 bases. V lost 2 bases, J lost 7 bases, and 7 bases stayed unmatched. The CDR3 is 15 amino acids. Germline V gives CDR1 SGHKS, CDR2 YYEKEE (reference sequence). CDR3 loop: CASSFAAGGGNEQFF. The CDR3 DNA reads TGTGCCAGCAGCTTCGCAGCGGGGGGCGGTAATGAGCAGTTCTTC.

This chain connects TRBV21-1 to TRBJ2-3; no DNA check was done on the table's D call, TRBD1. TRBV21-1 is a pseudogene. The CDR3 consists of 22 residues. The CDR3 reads CASSTTPEFRDRGLEGTDTQYF. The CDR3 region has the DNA TGTGCCAGCAGCACCACCCCTGAATTCCGGGACAGGGGGCTCGAGGGTACAGATACGCAGTATTTT.

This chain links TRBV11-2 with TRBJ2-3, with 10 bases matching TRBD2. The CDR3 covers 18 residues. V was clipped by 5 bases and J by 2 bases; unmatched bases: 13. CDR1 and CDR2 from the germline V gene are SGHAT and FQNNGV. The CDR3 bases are TGTGCCAGCAGCCCTAGGGCTAGCGGGGGCGGGGTCACAGATACGCAGTATTTT. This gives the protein CASSPRASGGGVTDTQYF.

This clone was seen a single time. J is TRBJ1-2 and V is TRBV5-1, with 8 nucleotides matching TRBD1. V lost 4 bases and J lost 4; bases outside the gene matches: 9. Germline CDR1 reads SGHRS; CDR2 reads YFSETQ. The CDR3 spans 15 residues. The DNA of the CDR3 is TGCGCCAGCAGCGATCCTCAGGGGGCCGGCTATGGCTACACCTTC. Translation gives CASSDPQGAGYGYTF.

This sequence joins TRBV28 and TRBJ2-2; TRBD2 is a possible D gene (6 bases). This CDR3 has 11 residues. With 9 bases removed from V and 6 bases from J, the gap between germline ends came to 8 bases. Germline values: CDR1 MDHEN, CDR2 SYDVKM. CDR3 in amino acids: CASGGSGELFF. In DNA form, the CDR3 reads TGTGCCAGTGGGGGGTCCGGGGAGCTGTTTTTT. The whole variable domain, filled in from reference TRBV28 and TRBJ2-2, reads DVKVTQSSRYLVKRTGEKVFLECVQDMDHENMFWYRQDPGLGLRLIYFSYDVKMKEKGDIPEGYSVSREKKERFSLILESASTNQTSMYLCASGGSGELFFGEGSRLTVL.

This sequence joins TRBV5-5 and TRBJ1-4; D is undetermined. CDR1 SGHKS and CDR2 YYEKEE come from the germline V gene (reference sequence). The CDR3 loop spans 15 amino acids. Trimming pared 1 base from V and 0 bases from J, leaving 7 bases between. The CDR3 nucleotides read TGTGCCAGCAGCTTGCAGATGGCAACTAATGAAAAACTGTTTTTT. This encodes CASSLQMATNEKLFF.

CDR3 sequence (DNA): TGTGCCAGCAGTGATCGCGGGAACACCGGGGAGCTGTTTTTT. Protein product: CASSDRGNTGELFF. The chain uses TRBV6-1 and TRBJ2-2; D unresolved. In germline, CDR1 is MNHNS, CDR2 SASEGT. V was clipped by 3 bases and J by 1 base, with 6 bases between them. The CDR3 totals 14 residues.

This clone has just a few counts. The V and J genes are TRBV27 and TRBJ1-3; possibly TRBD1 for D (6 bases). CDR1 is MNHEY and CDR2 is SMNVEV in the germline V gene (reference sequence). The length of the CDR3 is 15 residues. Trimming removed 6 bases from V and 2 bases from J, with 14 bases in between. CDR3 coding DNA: TGTGCCAGCAGACTACAGGGTAGCACTGGAAACACCATATATTTT. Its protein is CASRLQGSTGNTIYF.

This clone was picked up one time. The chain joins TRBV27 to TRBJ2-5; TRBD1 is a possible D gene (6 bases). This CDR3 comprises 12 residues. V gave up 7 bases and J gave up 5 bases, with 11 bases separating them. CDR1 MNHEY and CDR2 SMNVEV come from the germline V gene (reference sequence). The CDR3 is CASIQGPETQYF. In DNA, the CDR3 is TGTGCCAGCATTCAGGGGCCGGAGACCCAGTACTTC.

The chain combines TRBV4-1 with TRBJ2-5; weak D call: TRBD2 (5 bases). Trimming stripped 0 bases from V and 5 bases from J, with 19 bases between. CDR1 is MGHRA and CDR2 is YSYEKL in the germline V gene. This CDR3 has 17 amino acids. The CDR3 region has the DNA TGCGCCAGCAGCCAAGATCGTGGACCCGAAGGCGGGGAGACCCAGTACTTC. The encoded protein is CASSQDRGPEGGETQYF.

CDR3: CASSLKTGVGIAKNIQYF. The DNA for the CDR3 is TGTGCCAGCAGCTTAAAAACAGGGGTAGGGATAGCCAAAAACATTCAGTACTTC. The J gene is TRBJ2-4, the V gene TRBV5-6; 7 positions match TRBD1. CDR3 length: 18 residues. Germline CDR1 and CDR2: SGHDT and YYEEEE. With V trimmed by 2 bases and J by 0 bases, 11 bases remained unmatched.

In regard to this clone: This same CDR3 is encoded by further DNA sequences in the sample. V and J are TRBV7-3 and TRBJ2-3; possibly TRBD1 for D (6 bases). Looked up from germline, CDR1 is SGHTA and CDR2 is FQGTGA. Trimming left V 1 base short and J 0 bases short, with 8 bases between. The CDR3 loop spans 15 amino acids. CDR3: CASSLIGGSTDTQYF. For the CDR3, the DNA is TGTGCCAGCAGCTTAATAGGGGGAAGCACAGATACGCAGTATTTT.

In nucleotides, the CDR3 is TGTGCCAGCAGACCAACAGAGAGCACTGAAGCTTTCTTT. The encoded protein is CASRPTESTEAFF. The V and J genes are TRBV7-9 and TRBJ1-1, with D unclear. CDR1 is SEHNR, CDR2 FQNEAQ, per germline (reference sequence). This CDR3 has 13 residues. V was pared by 6 bases and J by 4 bases, with 12 bases between.

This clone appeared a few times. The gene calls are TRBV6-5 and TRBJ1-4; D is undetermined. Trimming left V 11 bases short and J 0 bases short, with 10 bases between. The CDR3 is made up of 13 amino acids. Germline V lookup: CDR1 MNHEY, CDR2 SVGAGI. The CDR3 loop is CAAGRTTNEKLFF. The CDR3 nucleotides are TGTGCCGCGGGGAGGACAACTAATGAAAAACTGTTTTTT.